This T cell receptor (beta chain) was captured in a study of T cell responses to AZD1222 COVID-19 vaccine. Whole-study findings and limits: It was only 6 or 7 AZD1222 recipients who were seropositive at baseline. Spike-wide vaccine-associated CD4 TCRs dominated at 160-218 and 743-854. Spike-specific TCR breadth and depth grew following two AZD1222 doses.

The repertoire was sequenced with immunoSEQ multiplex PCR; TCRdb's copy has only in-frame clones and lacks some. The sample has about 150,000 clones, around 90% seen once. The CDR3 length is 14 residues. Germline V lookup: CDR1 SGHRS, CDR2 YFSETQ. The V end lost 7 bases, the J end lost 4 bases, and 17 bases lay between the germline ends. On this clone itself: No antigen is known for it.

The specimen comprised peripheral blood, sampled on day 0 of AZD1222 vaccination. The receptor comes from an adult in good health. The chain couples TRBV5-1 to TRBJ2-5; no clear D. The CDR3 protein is CASGLLQSGETQYF. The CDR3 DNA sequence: TGCGCCAGCGGCCTGTTACAGAGTGGAGAGACCCAGTACTTC.